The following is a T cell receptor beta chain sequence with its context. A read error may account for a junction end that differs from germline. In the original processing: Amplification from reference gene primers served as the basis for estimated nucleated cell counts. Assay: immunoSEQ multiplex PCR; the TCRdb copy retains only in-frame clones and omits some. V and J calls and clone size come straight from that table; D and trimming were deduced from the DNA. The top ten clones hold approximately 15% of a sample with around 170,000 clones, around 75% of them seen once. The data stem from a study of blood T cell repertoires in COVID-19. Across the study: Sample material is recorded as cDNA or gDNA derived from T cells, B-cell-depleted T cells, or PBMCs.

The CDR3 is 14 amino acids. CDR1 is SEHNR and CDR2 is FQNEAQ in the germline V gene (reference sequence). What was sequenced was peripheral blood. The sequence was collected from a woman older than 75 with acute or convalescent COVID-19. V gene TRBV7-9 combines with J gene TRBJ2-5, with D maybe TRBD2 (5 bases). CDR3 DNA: TGTGCCAGCAGCTTAGGAGGATTGGAGGTACCAAGGGACTTC. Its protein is CASSLGGLEVPRDF.